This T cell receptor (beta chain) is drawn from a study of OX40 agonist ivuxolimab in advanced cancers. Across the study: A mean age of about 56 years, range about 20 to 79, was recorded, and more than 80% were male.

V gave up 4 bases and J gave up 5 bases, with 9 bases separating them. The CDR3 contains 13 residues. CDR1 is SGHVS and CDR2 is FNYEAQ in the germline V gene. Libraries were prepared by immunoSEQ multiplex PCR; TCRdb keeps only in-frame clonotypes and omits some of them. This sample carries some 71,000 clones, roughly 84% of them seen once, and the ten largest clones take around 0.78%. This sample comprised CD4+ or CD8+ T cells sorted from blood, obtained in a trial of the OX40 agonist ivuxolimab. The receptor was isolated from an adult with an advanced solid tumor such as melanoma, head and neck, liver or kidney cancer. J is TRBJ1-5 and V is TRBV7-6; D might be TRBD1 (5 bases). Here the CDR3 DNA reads TGTGCCAGCAGCTGGGGACGGGATCAGCCCCAGCATTTT. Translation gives CASSWGRDQPQHF.